The present entry profiles one T cell receptor (beta chain) with its context. Its antigen remains undetermined. Base-call qualities are not available, and no considerably larger clone is one nucleotide away. TCRbeta CDR3 regions were amplified from genomic DNA using the immunoSEQ Assay, a bias-controlled multiplex PCR. As for the original processing: Nucleated cell counts per sample were estimated from amplification of reference gene primers within the assay. To quantify the absolute abundance of each unique TCRbeta CDR3 rearrangement, sequence reads were collapsed and filtered. For each sample, productive Simpson clonality was calculated as the square root of Simpson's diversity index across productive rearrangements. What TCRdb holds here is the immuneACCESS table cut down to in-frame rearrangements. Part of the clones is not present; checked against another copy, under half of the missing clones reflect an unresolved V gene, and the others are unexplained. D and trimming were read from the DNA, whereas the V and J calls and clone size are those reported in that table. This sample holds tens of thousands of clones; 85% were observed only once. The ten largest clonotypes hold approximately 12% of the sample.

These data come from a study of blood T cell repertoires in COVID-19 (TCRdb year 2020). About the investigation overall: Collaborator samples came from the United States, Italy and Spain and covered acute and convalescent phases of COVID-19. The repertoires were released in a freely available public database meant as a resource for research on the immune response to SARS-CoV-2. The sample metadata nearly always contained a de-identified subject ID, COVID-19 status, age in years and sex. The material from the prospective study consisted of cDNA or gDNA derived from T cells, B-cell-depleted T cells, or PBMCs. Samples were obtained from the ongoing ImmuneRACE study (first 160 participants) and from about 1,300 subjects provided by 6 global collaborators. Deeply sampled blood TCRbeta repertoires from subjects exposed to, actively infected with, or recovered from COVID-19 were included in the dataset. HLA class I and class II types, where available, came from metadata supplied by the sample provider rather than from assay-based typing. What the work shows at the level of the full study, not this receptor alone: Clinical and demographic metadata were provided uncurated, with the amount varying by source and participant.

The germline V gene sets CDR1 to SQVTM and CDR2 to ANQGSEA. V is trimmed back by 7 bases and J by 5 bases, and the junction contains 19 bases that no gene match accounts for. From cysteine to phenylalanine, the CDR3 is 16 amino acids long. Just the 48-base CDR3 DNA is kept, in frame starting at base 1. Each collaborating institution followed its own protocols to collect whole blood in K2EDTA tubes. For TCRbeta analysis, collaborators shipped samples in one of three forms: frozen whole blood, isolated PBMCs, or DNA extracted from either of those sample types. The chain couples TRBV29-1 to TRBJ2-5, with 7 junctional bases fitting TRBD1. Sequenced sample: peripheral blood. This clonotype was obtained from a human donor in a cohort sampled during active COVID-19. The DNA reads TGCAGCGCACCGACCCCAGTAGGGGGCGTAGTGGAGACCCAGTACTTC. Translated, this is CSAPTPVGGVVETQYF.